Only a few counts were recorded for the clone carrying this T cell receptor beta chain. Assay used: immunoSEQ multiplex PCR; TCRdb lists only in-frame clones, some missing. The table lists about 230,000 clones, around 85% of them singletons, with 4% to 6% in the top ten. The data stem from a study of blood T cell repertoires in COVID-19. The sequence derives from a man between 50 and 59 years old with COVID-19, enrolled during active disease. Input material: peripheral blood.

CDR3: CASSESLRDRGTGELFF. CDR3 bases: TGCGCCAGCAGTGAGTCCCTTAGGGACAGGGGGACCGGGGAGCTGTTTTTT. The V call is TRBV10-1, the J call TRBJ2-2; 11 positions match TRBD1. CDR1 and CDR2 from the germline V gene are WNHNN and SYGVQD (reference sequence). The CDR3 has 17 residues. V shed 0 bases, J shed 5 bases, and the junction held 5 bases outside the gene matches.